This T cell receptor (beta chain) originates from a study of cytomegalovirus exposure and HLA in healthy donors (dated by TCRdb to the late 2010s). Notes on the research overall: According to an earlier analysis of several hundred of the donors, about 179 million T cells yielded approximately 120 million unique TCR beta sequences and more than 250 Gb of sequence data. Rather than drawing on any new phenotypic data, the later analysis identified candidate immune exposures from TCR beta sequences and the way those sequences occurred across donors. All discovery cohort repertoires had been generated on a single sequencing platform. About 5 DR-DQ haplotypes were handled as single units for association and clustering, since linkage in the cohort was strong. Donor age, sex, ethnicity and CMV serostatus were compiled alongside the repertoire data. Of the roughly 430 genotyped donors, 65% to 90% fell in the genetic ancestry cluster associated with self-reported Caucasian donors. Class I and class II HLA loci were covered by the typing at four-digit resolution. Among a few hundred genotyped donors of the cohort, an average of roughly 240,000 unique TCR beta nucleotide sequences were sequenced per donor, roughly 20% of them non-productive. Using immunosequencing, the study profiled T cell repertoires from roughly 650 subjects and related those repertoires to cytomegalovirus serostatus. Genome-wide SNP genotypes for about three fifths of the roughly 670 donors were used in a later genetic analysis, which treated that subset as a discovery cohort. An early release covering about 600 HLA-typed donors comprised around 300 gigabases of sequencing data and roughly 85 million unique TCR sequences. A later analysis re-examined previously published TCR beta repertoires from 610 or so donors and added high-resolution HLA genotyping to investigate patterns of TCR occurrence. The study was designed to test whether signatures of past pathogen exposure could be identified by cataloging public T cell receptors. The number of typed donors differed by locus: about 620-640 for A, B, C, DRB1 and DQB1; roughly 510 for DQA1; 606 for DPA1; and 450 to 480 for DPB1. High-throughput TCR immunosequencing, statistical association of individual TCRs with disease status, and machine learning were combined to predict cytomegalovirus infection status. Along with the roughly 700-subject first cohort, a separate validation cohort of around 120 different subjects was used. An earlier analysis of several hundred of the donors used high-throughput TCR beta sequencing to judge whether each TCR beta V gene segment behaved as functional or pseudogenic. The research as a whole found: Because HLA typing was unavailable for some donors at each locus, only the typed subset was used in association tests. In this cohort, only TCR beta chains were sequenced, and detectable features were limited by the absence of alpha or paired-chain data. Presence/absence analyses assumed roughly uniform sequencing depth across donors, an assumption that may not hold. The study gave a list of over 150 TCR beta chains associated with cytomegalovirus. Several of the top co-occurrence clusters appeared to be linked to parvovirus B19, influenza, CMV and Epstein-Barr virus, according to a later analysis. A cluster of highly shared sequence variants was judged likely to represent a technical artifact of the sequencing pipeline. A further reported finding was that TCR beta sequences accurately predicted the HLA-A and HLA-B alleles for most subjects in the first cohort. In a later genetic analysis, fewer N-insertions in productive TCRs were reported among donors in an Asian-associated ancestry cluster than the roughly 670-donor mean. The authors suggested that the approach could potentially be extended to other disease states and immunological phenotypes. Broadly in line with IMGT annotations, most TCR beta V segments showed up in productive rearrangements about 87% or about 30% of the time in an earlier analysis of 450 to 750 of the donors. The classifier was reported to diagnose cytomegalovirus status with high specificity and sensitivity in both the original and validation cohorts. Specific HLA alleles were associated with around 18,000 TCR beta sequences at a false discovery rate of 0.05 in a later analysis. Because counts were too low, 15 to 20 rarely observed V segments, including chromosome 9 orphons, were left out of the earlier analysis of approximately 500 of the donors. Three of the identified cytomegalovirus-associated TCR beta chains were confirmed in vitro to be specific for cytomegalovirus antigens. While some public TCRs were present in many individuals, most TCR sequences turned up only very rarely across donors. The 87-base-pair reads could not distinguish some IMGT-functional V segments, including TRBV6-2 and TRBV6-3, so those segments were excluded. Linkage disequilibrium might explain the correlated functional status among segregating V segments, but an unknown experimental factor could not be excluded. Most CMV-associated TCR beta chains appeared to be HLA-restricted in a later analysis, and the HLA associations seemed to be driven largely by CMV exposure. V-gene and J-gene trimming of TCR beta chains was associated with a missense DCLRE1C variant in a later genetic analysis, and the association was replicated in an independent cohort. Strong co-occurrence of HLA alleles, especially DR and DQ, made assigning TCR associations to individual alleles difficult. A later analysis found that TCR association rates varied across HLA loci, with DRB1 alleles showing the most associated TCRs and HLA-C alleles the fewest. A later analysis found that HLA-associated TCR beta chains were more clonally expanded and had lower generation probabilities than equally common non-associated chains. Immune exposure information for the cohort was limited to CMV serostatus.

CDR1 LNHDA and CDR2 SQIVND are derived from the germline V gene (reference sequence). The CDR3 starts with the cysteine, ends with the phenylalanine, and has 15 residues. Of all the DNA, just the CDR3 is kept, 45 bases in frame from base 1. Deletion took 3 bases off V and 5 bases off J, with a span of 13 bases between the germline ends. In total, around 600 healthy bone marrow donors made up the cohort. At the time of sampling, all cohort members were nominally healthy, though unrecorded immune exposures were likely present. The donor tested CMV seronegative, placing the donor among the 350 or so seronegative members of the cohort. A peripheral blood sample was collected from each donor, and TCR beta sequencing was performed on peripheral blood mononuclear cells. Genomic DNA extraction from the blood cell samples was performed with the Qiagen DNeasy Blood Extraction Kit. About this clone: Its specific antigen is unknown. No much larger clone exists at a distance of one base, and base qualities are not known.

Libraries were constructed by the immunoSEQ multiplex PCR assay. The multiplex PCR relied on a mix of 60 forward primers for TCR Vbeta segments and 13 reverse primers for TCR Jbeta segments. Amplification of the CDR3 region of rearranged TCR beta genes was performed with a multiplex PCR assay on genomic DNA. The Illumina HiSeq System was used to sequence the amplified TCR beta libraries as 87-base-pair reads. The study's own analysis went as follows. Across the 500 to 750 repertoires, a later analysis counted roughly 77 million unique TCR beta chains, 9 million to 14 million of which were shared by at least two donors. Raw reads were error-corrected and collapsed into unique sequences with a nearest-neighbor algorithm that merged closely related sequences to remove PCR and sequencing errors. Alignment of CDR3 sequences to IMGT reference sequences was used to assign V, D and J gene segments. For a sequence to be retained, a match of at least six nucleotides was required to both a V gene segment and a J gene segment. Rearrangements were classified as productive when the CDR3 lacked stop codons and remained in frame with V and J, and all other rearrangements were classified as non-productive. Following IMGT convention, CDR3 was defined as the stretch from the second conserved V-encoded cysteine up to the conserved J-encoded phenylalanine. In an earlier analysis of approximately 590 of the donors, sequences lacking an unambiguous match to a single V gene segment were excluded. In an earlier analysis of some 590 of the donors, a V segment was called functional when productive rearrangements were above 56.7%, and segregating when the standard deviation between donors exceeded 5%. A statistical classification framework was built for diagnosing cytomegalovirus status from the catalog of TCR beta chain sequences. In a later analysis, TCR nucleotide sequences were compared against IMGT/GENE-DB human TR gene sequences so that V and J genes could be assigned. Using the TCRdist pipeline, a later analysis assigned CDR3 sequences along with most-parsimonious VDJ recombination scenarios. In a later analysis, every TCR beta chain was defined by the combination of its CDR3 amino acid sequence and its V-gene family, and reads without a unique V-gene family were dropped. A later analysis removed 600 or so highly shared, low-generation-probability nucleotide sequences to deal with suspected cross-contamination and a sequencing artifact. For each public chain, a later analysis derived a clonal expansion index from normalized ranks of inferred template counts within each repertoire. A later analysis computed generation probabilities with a VDJ recombination model fitted to out-of-frame rearrangements, and checked the results against IGoR. Hypergeometric tests were used in a later analysis to score TCR-TCR, TCR-HLA and TCR-CMV co-occurrence, with a repertoire-size bias correction applied to the TCR pairs. In a later analysis, false discovery rates were estimated by permuting HLA or CMV assignments 20 times. A later analysis grouped co-occurring TCRs with DBSCAN, adding TCRdist sequence similarity when clustering within HLA-allele-positive subsets. Repertoires with fewer than 30,000 or more than 120,000 public chains, plus five repertoires with anomalous nucleotide sharing, were excluded from co-occurrence clustering. Entries here come from immuneACCESS through TCRdb and include only in-frame sequences with V and J called. Some clones fail to appear in such tables; in the studies checked, an unresolved V gene covers under half of the shortfall, and the cause of the remainder is unknown. That table furnishes V, J and clone size, whereas the DNA furnished D and trimming. The sample profile shows about 160,000 clones; roughly four fifths of them were found once. Clones ranked in the top ten supply about 13% of the sample.

Material: PBMCs. The sequence was obtained from a woman in her fifties or sixties in good health and CMV-seronegative. The V and J segments used are TRBV19 and TRBJ1-4, and perhaps TRBD1 as D gene, on 5 matching bases. The DNA sequence is TGTGCCAGTAGTATGGGGACCGGGAGGAATGAAAAACTGTTTTTT. This yields the protein CASSMGTGRNEKLFF.